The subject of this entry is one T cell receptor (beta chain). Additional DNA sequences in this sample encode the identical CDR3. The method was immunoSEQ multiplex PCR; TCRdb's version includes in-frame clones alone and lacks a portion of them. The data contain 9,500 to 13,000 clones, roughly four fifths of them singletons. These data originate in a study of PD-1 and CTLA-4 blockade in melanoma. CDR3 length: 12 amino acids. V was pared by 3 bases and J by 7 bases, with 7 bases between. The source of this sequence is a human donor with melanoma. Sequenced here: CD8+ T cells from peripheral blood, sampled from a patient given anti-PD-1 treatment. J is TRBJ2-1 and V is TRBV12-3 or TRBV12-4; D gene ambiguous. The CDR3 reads CASSLGGNEQFF. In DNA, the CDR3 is TGTGCCAGCAGTTTGGGCGGTAATGAGCAGTTCTTC.